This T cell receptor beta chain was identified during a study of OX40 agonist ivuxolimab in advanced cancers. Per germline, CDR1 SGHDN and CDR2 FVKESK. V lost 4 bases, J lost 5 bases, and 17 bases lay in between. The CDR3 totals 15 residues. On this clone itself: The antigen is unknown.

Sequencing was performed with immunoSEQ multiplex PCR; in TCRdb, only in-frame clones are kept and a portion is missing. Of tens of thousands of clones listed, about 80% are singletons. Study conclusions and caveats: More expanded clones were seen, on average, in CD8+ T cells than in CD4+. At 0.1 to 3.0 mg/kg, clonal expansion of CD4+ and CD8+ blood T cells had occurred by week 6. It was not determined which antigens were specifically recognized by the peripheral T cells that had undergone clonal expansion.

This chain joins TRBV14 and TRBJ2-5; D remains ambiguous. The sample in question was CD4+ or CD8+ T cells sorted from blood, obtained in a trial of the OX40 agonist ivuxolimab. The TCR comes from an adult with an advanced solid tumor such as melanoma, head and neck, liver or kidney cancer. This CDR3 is CASSPRSLKEETQYF. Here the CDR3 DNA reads TGTGCCAGCAGCCCCCGTAGCCTAAAGGAGGAGACCCAGTACTTC.